A single sample is the source of the 12 T cell receptor beta chains below, sequenced in a study of cytomegalovirus exposure and HLA in healthy donors (TCRdb year 2017). Library method: the immunoSEQ multiplex PCR assay. The immuneACCESS repertoire file appears here via TCRdb, limited to in-frame rearrangements. These files lack a portion of the clones; in checked studies, under half of the deficit traces to unresolved V genes, and the cause of the others is not known. Here the sample has 59,000 or so clones; approximately 92% occur a single time. About 16% of the sample belongs to the ten largest clones. Sequencing was performed on PBMCs. The receptor source for this set is a woman in her late teens or twenties in good health and CMV-seronegative.

The chain combines TRBV7-8 with TRBJ2-6; weak D call: TRBD2 (6 bases). Per the germline V gene, CDR1 is SGHVS and CDR2 is FQNEAQ. Trimming left V 8 bases short and J 1 base short, with 21 bases between. The CDR3 consists of 18 residues. The CDR3 sequence: CASLREGRRGSGANVLTF. As DNA, the CDR3 is TGTGCCAGCTTAAGAGAGGGGCGTCGGGGGTCTGGGGCCAACGTCCTGACTTTC.

The chain couples TRBV7-2 to TRBJ1-3; D might be TRBD1 (6 bases). CDR3 length equals 15 residues. The V end lost 3 bases, the J end lost 0 bases, and 9 bases lay between the germline ends. Germline CDR1 and CDR2: SGHTA and FQGNSA. DNA for the CDR3: TGTGCCAGCAGCTTGAACAGGGCCTCTGGAAACACCATATATTTT. Translating gives CASSLNRASGNTIYF.

The chain couples TRBV19 to TRBJ2-1, with D possibly matching TRBD1 (6 bases). Deletions cut 4 bases from V and 6 bases from J, with 13 bases between. Germline V gene lookup returns CDR1 LNHDA and CDR2 SQIVND (reference sequence). This CDR3 has 14 residues. CDR3 residues: CASSTQTGRNEQFF. The CDR3 DNA is TGTGCCAGTAGTACCCAGACAGGTCGCAATGAGCAGTTCTTC. The full variable domain, completed using reference TRBV19 and TRBJ2-1, is DGGITQSPKYLFRKEGQNVTLSCEQNLNHDAMYWYRQDPGQGLRLIYYSQIVNDFQKGDIAEGYSVSREKKESFPLTVTSAQKNPTAFYLCASSTQTGRNEQFFGPGTRLTVL.

The CDR3 here is CASSLARGQGPNTGELFF. CDR3 sequence (DNA): TGTGCCAGCAGCTTGGCCAGGGGGCAGGGGCCGAACACCGGGGAGCTGTTTTTT. The rearrangement links TRBV5-4 to TRBJ2-2, with 8 bases identical to TRBD1. V was pared by 0 bases and J by 0 bases, with 7 bases of the junction left unmatched. CDR1 and CDR2 from the germline V gene are SGHNT and YYREEE (reference sequence). The CDR3 extends over 18 amino acids.

The rearrangement links TRBV11-2 to TRBJ1-6; 7 bases are a match to TRBD1. The germline CDR1 and CDR2 sequences are SGHAT and FQNNGV. Trimming cost V 5 bases and J 7 bases; bases outside gene matches: 8. CDR3 size: 15 residues. The CDR3 here is CASSPDRDLNSPLHF. The CDR3 nucleotides are TGTGCCAGCAGCCCTGACAGGGATCTCAATTCACCCCTCCACTTT.

The V gene is TRBV18, the J gene TRBJ1-3; TRBD1 is a possible D gene (5 bases). Germline V lookup: CDR1 KGHSH, CDR2 LQKENI. The CDR3 loop spans 15 amino acids. Deletions cut 2 bases from V and 1 base from J, with 9 bases between. In DNA form, the CDR3 reads TGTGCCAGCTCACCATTTCAGGGTTCTGGAAACACCATATATTTT. It specifies CASSPFQGSGNTIYF. Drawing the rest from reference TRBV18 and TRBJ1-3, the complete variable domain is NAGVMQNPRHLVRRRGQEARLRCSPMKGHSHVYWYRQLPEEGLKFMVYLQKENIIDESGMPKERFSAEFPKEGPSILRIQQVVRGDSAAYFCASSPFQGSGNTIYFGEGSWLTVV.

The chain recombines TRBV19 with TRBJ1-5; the D gene is possibly TRBD1 (6 bases). V was clipped by 7 bases and J by 5 bases, with 12 bases between them. The CDR3 has 13 amino acids. Looked up from germline, CDR1 is LNHDA and CDR2 is SQIVND (reference sequence). CDR3 amino acids: CASNQGRDQPQHF. CDR3 bases: TGTGCCAGTAATCAGGGGCGCGATCAGCCCCAGCATTTT.

The rearrangement links TRBV19 to TRBJ1-2, with 9 nucleotides matching TRBD1. The V gene end was trimmed by 9 bases and the J gene end by 3 bases; junction bases not matched to a gene: 14. Germline lookup yields CDR1 LNHDA and CDR2 SQIVND (reference sequence). The CDR3 sequence is 16 residues long. CDR3 DNA: TGTGCCAGCACAGGGGGCCAAATTCGACGAGACTATGGCTACACCTTC. It yields the protein CASTGGQIRRDYGYTF.

The chain has TRBV10-3 and TRBJ2-3; 7 nucleotides agree with TRBD2. The CDR3 is 14 amino acids. J lost 2 bases, V lost 6 bases, and 5 bases had no gene match. The germline gives CDR1 ENHRY, CDR2 SYGVKD. The CDR3 DNA reads TGTGCCATCAGCCACGGGACTAACACAGATACGCAGTATTTT. Its protein product is CAISHGTNTDTQYF.

V gene TRBV10-2 combines with J gene TRBJ1-4; D is unresolved. The germline V gene encodes CDR1 WSHSY and CDR2 SAAADI. V lost 2 bases and J 7 bases, leaving 11 bases between the germline ends. The length of the CDR3 is 14 residues. The CDR3 bases are TGCGCCAGCAGTGAGGACAACGTTTCTGAAAAACTGTTTTTT. It encodes CASSEDNVSEKLFF.

The chain links TRBV18 to TRBJ1-3; D is perhaps TRBD1 (5 bases). V was trimmed by 5 bases and J by 1 base, leaving 9 bases between them. Germline V gene data show CDR1 as KGHSH and CDR2 as LQKENI. The CDR3 is 14 residues long. The CDR3 here is CASSAQESGNTIYF. In DNA, the CDR3 is TGTGCCAGCTCAGCACAGGAGTCTGGAAACACCATATATTTT.

The chain joins TRBV5-1 to TRBJ2-1; D may be TRBD1 (5 bases). V lost 6 bases and J 7 bases, leaving 17 bases between the germline ends. Germline lookup yields CDR1 SGHRS and CDR2 YFSETQ. The CDR3 extends over 14 amino acids. For the CDR3, the DNA is TGCGCCAGCACTAAGGAAGCTGGACATAATGAGCAGTTCTTC. Translated, it gives CASTKEAGHNEQFF.